This T cell receptor beta chain was captured in a study of neoadjuvant anti-PD-1 for oral cavity cancer (dated by TCRdb to about 2021). Regarding the research as a whole: Before curative-intent surgical resection, most patients were given three to four biweekly doses of nivolumab at 3 mg/kg. Patients who did not progress were given a fourth nivolumab dose at about day 43 and had definitive surgical resection on days 50-56. The parent correlative cohort had eleven to twelve patients and a response rate of roughly 31%. Patients with complete response, partial response or stable disease by RECIST 1.1 were defined as responders, whereas patients with progression were defined as non-responders.

For deep sequencing, each PBMC sample was run in six replicates, with libraries mostly built from about 510 ng of input genomic DNA. TCRbeta libraries were prepared with the immunoSEQ hsTCRbeta kit according to the manufacturer's instructions. The completed libraries were mixed into a single pool at 3 nM, then sequenced with an Illumina NovaSeq 6000 S4 flow cell. On the authors' methods: Raw data preprocessing and quality control were performed with the immunoSEQ Analyzer. The analysis was restricted to productive rearrangements, with each unique CDR3 amino acid sequence defining a clonotype. Repertoire clonality was estimated as the Gini-Simpson index, which was calculated using the R package tcR. Student's t test was used to compare Gini indices, and Pearson correlation was used to assess associations with tumor size change. This is the immuneACCESS table as TCRdb keeps it, with only in-frame sequences that have V and J called. A part of the clones is gone; compared with another copy, unresolved V genes explain less than half, and the rest is unexplained. Clone size and V and J calls were adopted from that table, with D and trimming inferred from the DNA. This sample lists some 71,000 clones; around 83% were detected once. In total, the top ten clones hold roughly 3.5% of the sample.

The time point tag for this specimen amounts to: before neoadjuvant nivolumab. Patients were newly diagnosed with stage II-IVA oral cavity squamous cell carcinoma and had received no prior systemic or radiation treatment. The cohort was made up of patients with locally advanced, HPV-negative oral cavity squamous cell carcinoma. Peripheral blood mononuclear cells were analyzed directly and were not maintained or expanded in culture. The samples were obtained from a longitudinal correlative study of a single-arm phase II trial testing neoadjuvant nivolumab in oral cavity squamous cell carcinoma. Genomic DNA-based TCRbeta sequencing was performed on subject-matched pre- and post-treatment PBMCs and tumors from three responders and three non-responders. Peripheral blood mononuclear cells were collected before nivolumab treatment and were collected again after treatment, at the time of surgery. Genomic DNA was isolated from PBMCs using the Maxwell RSC DNA from Cells kit.

The research as a whole found: Higher pretreatment blood Treg/Th17 ratios correlated with both higher pretreatment blood TCRbeta clonality and lower post-treatment tumor TCRbeta clonality. The TCR analyses had only a few patients in each response group, and the authors called for validation in larger cohorts. After neoadjuvant nivolumab, significantly higher T cell clonality (Gini index) was found within PBMCs in non-responders than in responders.

Between the V and J ends, shortened by 2 bases and 4 bases respectively, the junction contains 11 bases. From the germline V gene, CDR1 is SGHTA and CDR2 is FQGNSA. The CDR3 contains 14 residues, cysteine and phenylalanine counted. Only the CDR3 DNA stays, 42 bases, in frame from base 1. Note on this clone: The antigen it recognizes is unknown. No quality values exist for individual bases; no much larger clone is one base distant.

Rearrangement joined TRBV7-2 to TRBJ1-1, with no reliable assignment of the D segment. This receptor was obtained from a person between 35 and 79 years old with oral cavity squamous cell carcinoma. Specimen: PBMCs, collected before nivolumab (anti-PD-1) treatment. In nucleotide form, the sequence is TGTGCCAGCAGCTTATATCGGGCGAGCACTGAAGCTTTCTTT. It is translated as CASSLYRASTEAFF. Where the CDR3 stops, the reference TRBV7-2 and TRBJ1-1 genes take over; the full variable domain is GAGVSQSPSNKVTEKGKDVELRCDPISGHTALYWYRQSLGQGLEFLIYFQGNSAPDKSGLPSDRFSAERTGGSVSTLTIQRTQQEDSAVYLCASSLYRASTEAFFGQGTRLTVV.